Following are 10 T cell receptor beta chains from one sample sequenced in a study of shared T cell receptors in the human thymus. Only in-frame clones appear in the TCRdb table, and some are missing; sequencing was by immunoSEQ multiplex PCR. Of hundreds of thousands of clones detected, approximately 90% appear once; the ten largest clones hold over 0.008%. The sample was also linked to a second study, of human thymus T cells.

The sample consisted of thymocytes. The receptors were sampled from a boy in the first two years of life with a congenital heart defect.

The CDR3 spells CASSQVTSGRPHEQYF. The CDR3 bases are TGTGCCAGCAGCCAAGTAACTAGCGGGAGACCCCACGAGCAGTACTTC. The chain joins TRBV14 to TRBJ2-7, with TRBD2 matching 11 bases. Germline CDR1 reads SGHDN; CDR2 reads FVKESK. With 1 base clipped from V and 5 bases from J, the junction kept 7 bases outside the gene matches. The CDR3 extends over 16 amino acids.

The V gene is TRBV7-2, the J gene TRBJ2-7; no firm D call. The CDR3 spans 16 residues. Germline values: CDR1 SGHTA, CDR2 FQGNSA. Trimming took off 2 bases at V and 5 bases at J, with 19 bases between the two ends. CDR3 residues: CASSLRFQVTVDEQYF. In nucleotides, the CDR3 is TGTGCCAGCAGCTTAAGATTTCAGGTAACAGTCGACGAGCAGTACTTC.

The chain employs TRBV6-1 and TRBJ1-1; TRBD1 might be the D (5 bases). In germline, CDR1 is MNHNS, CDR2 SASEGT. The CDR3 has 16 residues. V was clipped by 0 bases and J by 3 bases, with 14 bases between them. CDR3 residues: CASSEAQGLRDTEAFF. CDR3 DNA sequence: TGTGCCAGCAGTGAAGCGCAGGGACTTCGGGACACTGAAGCTTTCTTT.

The CDR3 is CASSLALYGYTF. The CDR3 DNA follows: TGCGCCAGCAGCTTGGCACTCTATGGCTACACCTTC. The chain links TRBV5-1 to TRBJ1-2, with D unclear. The germline V and J ends were trimmed by 0 bases and 4 bases, with 4 bases remaining between them. The CDR3 length is 12 residues. Germline CDR1 reads SGHRS; CDR2 reads YFSETQ.

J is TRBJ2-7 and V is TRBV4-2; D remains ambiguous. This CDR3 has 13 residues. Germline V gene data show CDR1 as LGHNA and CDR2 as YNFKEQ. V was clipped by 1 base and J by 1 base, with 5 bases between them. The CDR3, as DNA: TGTGCCAGCAGCCAAGGTTCTTCCTACGAGCAGTACTTC. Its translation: CASSQGSSYEQYF.

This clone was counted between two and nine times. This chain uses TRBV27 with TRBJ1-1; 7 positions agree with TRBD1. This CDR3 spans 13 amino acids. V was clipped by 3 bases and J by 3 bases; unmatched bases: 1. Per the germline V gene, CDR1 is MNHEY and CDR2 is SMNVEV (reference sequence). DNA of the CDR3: TGTGCCAGCAGTTTCGGGACAGACACTGAAGCTTTCTTT. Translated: CASSFGTDTEAFF.

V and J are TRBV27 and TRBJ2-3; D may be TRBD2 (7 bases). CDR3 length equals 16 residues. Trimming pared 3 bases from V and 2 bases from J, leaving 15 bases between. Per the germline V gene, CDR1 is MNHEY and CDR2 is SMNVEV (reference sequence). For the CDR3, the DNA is TGTGCCAGCAGTTTCCGGGGGGCGGGGGACACAGATACGCAGTATTTT. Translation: CASSFRGAGDTDTQYF.

In DNA form, the CDR3 reads TGCGCCAGCAGCCAAACGGAAAGGCTAGTACGGAACACCGGGGAGCTGTTTTTT. It specifies CASSQTERLVRNTGELFF. The J gene is TRBJ2-2, the V gene TRBV4-3; D not certain. The V end lost 2 bases, the J end lost 1 base, and 17 bases lay between the germline ends. Germline V gene lookup returns CDR1 LGHNA and CDR2 YSLEER. The CDR3 is 18 amino acids.

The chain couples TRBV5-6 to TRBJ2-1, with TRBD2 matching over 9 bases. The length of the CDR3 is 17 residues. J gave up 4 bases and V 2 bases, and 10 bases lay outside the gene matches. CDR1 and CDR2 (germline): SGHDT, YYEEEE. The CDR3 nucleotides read TGTGCCAGCAGCTTAAAATGGCCTAGCGGGAAATACAATGAGCAGTTCTTC. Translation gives CASSLKWPSGKYNEQFF.

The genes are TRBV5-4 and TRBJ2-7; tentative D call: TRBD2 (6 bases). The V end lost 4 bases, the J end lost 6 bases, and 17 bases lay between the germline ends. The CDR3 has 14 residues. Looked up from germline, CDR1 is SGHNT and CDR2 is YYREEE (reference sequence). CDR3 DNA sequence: TGTGCCAGCAGCCCTCCCCTTGGAGCGGGCGAGCAGTACTTC. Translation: CASSPPLGAGEQYF.